This T cell receptor beta chain was sequenced during a study of T-cell reconstitution after alpha-beta-depleted transplantation in children (dated by TCRdb to the mid-2010s). With respect to the entire study: The study quantitatively tracked T-cell immune reconstitution after TCRalphabeta/CD19-depleted allogeneic hematopoietic cell transplantation in children using TCR repertoire profiling.

Trimming takes 5 bases off V and 2 bases off J; junction bases not matched to a gene: 2. The CDR3 numbers 14 residues from cysteine through phenylalanine. Of all the DNA, just the CDR3 is kept, 42 bases in frame from base 1. As encoded in the germline V gene, CDR1 is MNHNS while CDR2 is SASEGT. As concerns this clonotype: There is no known antigen for this receptor. Qualities for individual bases were not recorded, and no much larger clone is one base off.

Library preparation was by PCR. The run used an Illumina HiSeq 2500. Molecular barcoding was employed in the preparation of TCR libraries, with unique molecular identifiers being used to normalize TCRbeta repertoire quantification. The raw public data were reprocessed by TCRdb itself: fastp quality trimming at Q25, MiXCR clonotype calling, in-frame beta chains only. Rows with one shared CDR3 protein collapse into an entry with the most common genes and DNA. This sample gives 450,000 to 500,000 distinct CDR3 sequences in total; under 15% of them show up just once. The ten largest account for about 5.6% of the sample.

The chain is made from TRBV6-1 and TRBJ1-3; TRBD1 aligns with 8 central bases. The specimen comprised PBMCs from the stem cell graft donor, sampled from the stem cell graft. The clonotype comes from a human donor who donated a stem cell graft to a child with combined immunodeficiency. The nucleotide sequence reads as follows: TGTGCCAGCAGTCCGGGACAGGCTGGAAACACCATATATTTT. This translates into CASSPGQAGNTIYF.